This T cell receptor beta chain emerged from a study of a mutant IDH1 vaccine in newly diagnosed glioma. Looking at the study overall: The first vaccination came 4-6 weeks after radiotherapy alone, or with temozolomide cycles. Males made up about 60% and females around 38% of treated patients, whose mean age was about 41 years.

Findings of the study overall: Top-clonotype changes in peripheral T cells seemed unrelated to pseudoprogression.

Only one count was recorded for this clone. Its matching antigen is unknown. The sample's time point: week 11, during vaccination. The investigators gave 300 ug of mutant IDH1 20-mer peptide in each vaccine dose, together with topical imiquimod. The V gene's germline CDR1 is SEHNR and CDR2 FQNEAQ (reference sequence). The germline V and J ends were trimmed by 5 bases and 5 bases, with 12 bases remaining between them. The CDR3 consists of 13 residues. The protocol was immunoSEQ multiplex PCR, while the TCRdb copy is restricted to in-frame clones and leaves out a portion. This repertoire shows some 130,000 clones, roughly 75% found once; its top ten account for 5% to 7%.

The material was PBMCs, obtained from a glioma patient whose treatment included an IDH1 peptide vaccine. The chain has TRBV7-9 and TRBJ2-5, with D possibly TRBD2 on 6 matching bases. The receptor comes from a man aged 40-55 years with glioma. The CDR3 DNA reads as TGTGCCAGCAGCCGGACGGGGAGGGAGACCCAGTACTTC. Translation gives CASSRTGRETQYF.